One and the same sample provided the 13 T cell receptor beta chains below, sequenced in a study of PD-L1 blockade in urothelial cancer (TCRdb year 2017). In light of the paper, this sample's time point label describes: peripheral blood 6 weeks after treatment start. The library was prepared using the immunoSEQ multiplex PCR assay. This immuneACCESS table, as held by TCRdb, lists in-frame sequences with V and J called but not all clones. Of the missing ones, under half trace to an unresolved V gene in checked studies; the others have no known cause. The sample profile shows 35,000 to 45,000 clones; under 90% of them were found once. The leading ten clones occupy about 15% of the sample. Sequenced material: PBMCs, taken around atezolizumab (anti-PD-L1) treatment. The receptor source for this set is a man aged 55-75 years with urothelial cancer.

The chain uses TRBV18 and TRBJ2-1; D gene unclear. Trimming took 3 bases from V and 4 from J, leaving 7 bases between them. This CDR3 is 13 amino acids long. In germline, CDR1 is KGHSH, CDR2 LQKENI. DNA for the CDR3: TGTGCCAGCTCACCTTCAGATTACAATGAGCAGTTCTTC. Translating gives CASSPSDYNEQFF.

This chain uses TRBV4-2 with TRBJ1-5; 7 bases are shared with TRBD1. Germline CDR1 is LGHNA and CDR2 is YNFKEQ. The junction had 5 bases not matched to a gene; V was cut back by 0 bases and J by 6 bases. This CDR3 region has 15 residues. The CDR3 reads CASSQDDRVVQPQHF. The CDR3, as DNA: TGTGCCAGCAGCCAAGATGACAGGGTGGTTCAGCCCCAGCATTTT.

The chain uses TRBV6-1 and TRBJ1-3; no firm D call. This CDR3 has 10 residues. Germline CDR1 and CDR2: MNHNS and SASEGT. The ends were cut back, 9 bases at V and 8 bases at J, with 8 bases in the middle. The CDR3 nucleotides read TGTGCCAGTCGACACCACACCATATATTTT. This codes for CASRHHTIYF.

The V and J genes are TRBV10-3 and TRBJ2-3; possibly TRBD2 for D (7 bases). The CDR3 totals 15 residues. Trimming stripped 6 bases from V and 2 bases from J, with 15 bases between. CDR1 is ENHRY and CDR2 is SYGVKD in the germline V gene. The CDR3: CAIRPGGTTTDTQYF. For the CDR3, the DNA is TGTGCCATCAGGCCCGGGGGGACAACCACAGATACGCAGTATTTT.

This sequence joins TRBV5-1 and TRBJ1-2, with TRBD1 matching over 8 bases. Germline CDR1 and CDR2: SGHRS and YFSETQ. J was trimmed by 6 bases and V by 1 base; bases with no gene match: 8. CDR3 length equals 15 residues. The DNA of the CDR3 is TGCGCCAGCAGCTTGTTCCGTTCAGGGGGCGATGGCTACACCTTC. This translates into CASSLFRSGGDGYTF.

The J gene is TRBJ2-5, the V gene TRBV2; D is ambiguous. The V gene's germline CDR1 is SNHLY and CDR2 FYNNEI. Between the trimmed V and J ends, which lost 3 bases and 5 bases, there was a span of 4 bases. The CDR3 runs to 11 residues. The CDR3 reads CASSDRETQYF. In DNA, the CDR3 is TGTGCCAGCAGTGACAGGGAGACCCAGTACTTC.

This chain connects TRBV2 to TRBJ1-3; TRBD1 might be the D (6 bases). V lost 5 bases, J lost 0 bases, and 11 bases lay in between. The CDR3 spans 15 residues. Looked up from germline, CDR1 is SNHLY and CDR2 is FYNNEI. The CDR3 region has the DNA TGTGCCAGCAGTTTACCACAGGGCTCTGGAAACACCATATATTTT. Residues: CASSLPQGSGNTIYF.

The chain employs TRBV5-5 and TRBJ1-2; the match to TRBD1 covers 10 bases. CDR3 length: 14 amino acids. The germline gives CDR1 SGHKS, CDR2 YYEKEE (reference sequence). With V trimmed by 4 bases and J by 2 bases, 2 bases remained unmatched. In nucleotides, the CDR3 is TGTGCCAGCAGCAGGGACAGGGGCAACTATGGCTACACCTTC. Its protein is CASSRDRGNYGYTF.

This chain uses TRBV19 with TRBJ1-1; possible D gene TRBD1, 6 bases. CDR1 and CDR2 (germline): LNHDA, SQIVND (reference sequence). This CDR3 contains 16 residues. Trimming removed 1 base at V and 4 bases at J, with 16 bases between. CDR3 bases: TGTGCCAGTAGTATAGGAGCGGCAGGGGAAGGCACTGAAGCTTTCTTT. Encoded protein: CASSIGAAGEGTEAFF. The full variable domain, in which reference TRBV19 and TRBJ1-1 provide the parts outside the CDR3, is DGGITQSPKYLFRKEGQNVTLSCEQNLNHDAMYWYRQDPGQGLRLIYYSQIVNDFQKGDIAEGYSVSREKKESFPLTVTSAQKNPTAFYLCASSIGAAGEGTEAFFGQGTRLTVV.

The CDR3, as DNA: TGCGCCAGCAGCCAAAGGGGGGGAGGAGATACGCAGTATTTT. It encodes CASSQRGGGDTQYF. The chain uses TRBV4-1 and TRBJ2-3; tentatively, D is TRBD2 (7 bases). The germline CDR1 and CDR2 sequences are MGHRA and YSYEKL. This CDR3 contains 14 residues. The ends were cut back, 2 bases at V and 5 bases at J, with 11 bases in the middle.

The chain recombines TRBV11-2 with TRBJ2-7; 9 bases align to TRBD1. CDR1 and CDR2 from the germline V gene are SGHAT and FQNNGV. The CDR3 sequence is 12 residues long. The V gene end was trimmed by 3 bases and the J gene end by 6 bases; junction bases not matched to a gene: 0. The CDR3 DNA follows: TGTGCCAGCAGCTTGACAGGGGGCGAGCAGTACTTC. Its translation is CASSLTGGEQYF.

The chain joins TRBV15 to TRBJ1-2; 7 bases match TRBD1. This CDR3 is built from 14 residues. Losses at the gene ends were 4 bases for V and 4 bases for J; bases not matched to a gene: 6. CDR1 and CDR2 from the germline V gene are LNHNV and YYDKDF (reference sequence). DNA for the CDR3: TGTGCCACCAGCAAGGACAGGTCCTTCTATGGCTACACCTTC. Protein sequence: CATSKDRSFYGYTF.

The V call is TRBV6-1, the J call TRBJ2-7, with a tentative D call TRBD1 (5 bases). V lost 3 bases, J lost 4 bases, and 13 bases lay in between. This CDR3 has 14 residues. Germline CDR1 reads MNHNS; CDR2 reads SASEGT. CDR3: CASSDKTGIYEQYF. Written as DNA, the CDR3 is TGTGCCAGCAGTGATAAAACAGGAATATACGAGCAGTACTTC.